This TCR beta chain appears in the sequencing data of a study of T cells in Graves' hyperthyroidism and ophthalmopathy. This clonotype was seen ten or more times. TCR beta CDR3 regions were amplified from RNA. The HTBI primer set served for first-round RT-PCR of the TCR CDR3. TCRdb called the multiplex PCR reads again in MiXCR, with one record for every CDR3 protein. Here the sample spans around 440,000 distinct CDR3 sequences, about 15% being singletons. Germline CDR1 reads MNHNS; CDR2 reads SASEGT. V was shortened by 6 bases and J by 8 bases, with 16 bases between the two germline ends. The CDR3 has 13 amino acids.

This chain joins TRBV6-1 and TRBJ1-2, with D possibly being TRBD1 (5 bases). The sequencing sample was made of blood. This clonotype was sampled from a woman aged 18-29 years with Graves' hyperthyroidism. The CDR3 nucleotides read TGTGCCAGCAGCGCCGTGGGGGGACTAGGCTACACCTTC. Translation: CASSAVGGLGYTF.